This T cell receptor beta chain was sequenced during a study of blood T cell repertoires in COVID-19. Background on the study: Some COVID-19 samples were acute and others convalescent; all came from the United States, Italy and Spain. T cells, B-cell-depleted T cells, or PBMCs provided the cDNA or gDNA that served as material.

In the authors' methods: Amplification of reference gene primers was used by the study to estimate nucleated cell counts. TCRdb's table, derived via immunoSEQ multiplex PCR, lists solely in-frame clones and lacks some. The DNA was the basis for D and trimming; V, J and clone size are from that table. The data show about 230,000 clones, with around 85% seen just once and roughly 8% held by the top ten. This clone was observed a few times. The CDR3 consists of 15 residues. Trimming pared 0 bases from V and 5 bases from J, leaving 12 bases between. Germline V gives CDR1 SGDLS, CDR2 YYNGEE. The rearrangement joins TRBV9 to TRBJ1-5, with D possibly matching TRBD1 (6 bases). Sequenced: peripheral blood. This TCR derives from an elderly woman with acute or convalescent COVID-19. CDR3 in amino acids: CASSVAPGADQPQHF. In DNA form, the CDR3 reads TGTGCCAGCAGCGTAGCCCCAGGGGCTGATCAGCCCCAGCATTTT.